This TCR beta chain emerged from a study of beta chain features in type 1 diabetes. In the study overall: Examination of sorted cells across all samples involved over 85,000,000 cells. Study-wide points: The similarity of naive, central memory and Treg TCRB repertoires appeared greater among patients than among healthy donors.

This clone occurred a few times. The antigen is unknown. Expressed TCRB transcripts were sequenced after all isolated RNA was converted to cDNA. Clones were sequenced by immunoSEQ multiplex PCR, and TCRdb holds only the in-frame ones, with some missing. The repertoire holds some 180,000 clones, with 10% to 15% as singletons. The CDR3 covers 16 residues. Looked up from germline, CDR1 is MDHEN and CDR2 is SYDVKM. V lost 1 base and J lost 6; bases outside the gene matches: 8. Sample: central memory CD4+ T cells from blood. The rearrangement joins TRBV28 to TRBJ2-7, with 11 nucleotides matching TRBD1. This receptor was obtained from a woman between 18 and 29 years old in good health. The CDR3 loop is CASSLLPGQGASEQYF. The CDR3 DNA follows: TGTGCCAGCAGTTTATTGCCCGGACAGGGGGCTTCCGAGCAGTACTTC.